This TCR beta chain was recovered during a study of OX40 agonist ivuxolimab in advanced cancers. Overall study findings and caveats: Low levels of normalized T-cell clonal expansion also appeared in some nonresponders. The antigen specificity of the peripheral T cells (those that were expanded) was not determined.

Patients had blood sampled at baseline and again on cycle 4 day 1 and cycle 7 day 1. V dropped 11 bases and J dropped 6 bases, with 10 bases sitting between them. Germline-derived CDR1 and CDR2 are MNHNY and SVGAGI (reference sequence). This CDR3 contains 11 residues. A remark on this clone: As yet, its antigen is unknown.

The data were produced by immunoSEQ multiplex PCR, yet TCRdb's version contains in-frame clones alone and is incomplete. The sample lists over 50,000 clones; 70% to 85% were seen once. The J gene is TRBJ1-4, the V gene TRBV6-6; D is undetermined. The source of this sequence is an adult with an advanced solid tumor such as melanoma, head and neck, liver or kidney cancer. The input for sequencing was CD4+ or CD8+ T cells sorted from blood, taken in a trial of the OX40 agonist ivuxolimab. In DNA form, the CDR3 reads TGTGCCGGCCGGAGAGATGAAAAACTGTTTTTT. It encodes CAGRRDEKLFF.